Sequencing of this T cell receptor beta chain was carried out in a study of CXCR3-negative and CXCR3-positive naive CD8 T cells. General study results and limits: CXCR3-positive naive cells carried more hydrophobic TRB CDR3s than CXCR3-negative naive cells did.

5' RACE that incorporated UMI labels was used to prepare the TRB cDNA libraries. After re-calling the 5' RACE reads, TCRdb lists one entry per CDR3 protein, DNA absent. The listing contains 120,000 to 150,000 distinct CDR3 sequences. CDR3 length: 15 residues. Per germline, CDR1 SGHRS and CDR2 YFSETQ. For this clonotype: The antigen remains unidentified.

The chain is built from TRBV5-1 and TRBJ2-7; TCRdb's D gene call, TRBD2, goes unchecked for lack of DNA. The specimen sequenced was naive CXCR3+ CD8+ T cells from blood. Subset meaning: CD45RO-CCR7+CD27+CD95- naive CD8+ T cells expressing CXCR3 (TNR3+). The TCR originated in a human donor in good health. Some clones in this sample may be carry-over from other donors' samples. Here the CDR3 reads CASSPLTGDIYEQYF.